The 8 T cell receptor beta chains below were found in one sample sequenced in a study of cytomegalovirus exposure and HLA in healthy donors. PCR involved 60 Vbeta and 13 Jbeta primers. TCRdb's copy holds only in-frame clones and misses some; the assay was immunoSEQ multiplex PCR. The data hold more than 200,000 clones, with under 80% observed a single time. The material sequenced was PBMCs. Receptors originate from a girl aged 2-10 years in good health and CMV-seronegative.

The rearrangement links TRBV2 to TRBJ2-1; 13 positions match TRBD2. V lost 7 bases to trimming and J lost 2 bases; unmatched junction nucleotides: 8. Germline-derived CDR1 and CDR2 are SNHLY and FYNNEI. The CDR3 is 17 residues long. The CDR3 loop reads CASTWTSGRGAYNEQFF. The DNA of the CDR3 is TGTGCCAGCACCTGGACTAGCGGGAGAGGGGCCTACAATGAGCAGTTCTTC. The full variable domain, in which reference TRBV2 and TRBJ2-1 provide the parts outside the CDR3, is EPEVTQTPSHQVTQMGQEVILRCVPISNHLYFYWYRQILGQKVEFLVSFYNNEISEKSEIFDDQFSVERPDGSNFTLKIRSTKLEDSAMYFCASTWTSGRGAYNEQFFGPGTRLTVL.

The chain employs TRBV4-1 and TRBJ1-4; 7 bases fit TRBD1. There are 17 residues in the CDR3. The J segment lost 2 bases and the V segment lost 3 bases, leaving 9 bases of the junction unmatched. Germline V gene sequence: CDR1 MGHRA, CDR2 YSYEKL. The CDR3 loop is CASSHDDRVDTNEKLFF. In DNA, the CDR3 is TGCGCCAGCAGCCATGACGACAGGGTTGACACTAATGAAAAACTGTTTTTT.

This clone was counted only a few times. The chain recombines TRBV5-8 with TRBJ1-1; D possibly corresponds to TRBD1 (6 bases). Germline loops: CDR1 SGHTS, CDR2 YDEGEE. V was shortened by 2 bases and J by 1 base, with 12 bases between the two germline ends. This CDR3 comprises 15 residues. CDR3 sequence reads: CASSFPTGGNTEAFF. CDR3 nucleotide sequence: TGTGCCAGCAGCTTTCCGACAGGCGGGAACACTGAAGCTTTCTTT.

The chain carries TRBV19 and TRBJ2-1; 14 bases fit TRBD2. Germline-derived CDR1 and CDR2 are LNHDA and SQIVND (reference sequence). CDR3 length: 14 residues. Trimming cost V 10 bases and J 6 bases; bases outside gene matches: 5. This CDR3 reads CATRGLAGANEQFF. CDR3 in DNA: TGTGCCACTAGGGGACTAGCGGGAGCCAATGAGCAGTTCTTC.

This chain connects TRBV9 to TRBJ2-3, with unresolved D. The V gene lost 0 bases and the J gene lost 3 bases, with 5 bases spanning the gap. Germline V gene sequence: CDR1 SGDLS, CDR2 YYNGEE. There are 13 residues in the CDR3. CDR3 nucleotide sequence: TGTGCCAGCAGCGTAGTAGATACAGATACGCAGTATTTT. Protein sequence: CASSVVDTDTQYF. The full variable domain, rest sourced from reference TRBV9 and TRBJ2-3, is DSGVTQTPKHLITATGQRVTLRCSPRSGDLSVYWYQQSLDQGLQFLIQYYNGEERAKGNILERFSAQQFPDLHSELNLSSLELGDSALYFCASSVVDTDTQYFGPGTRLTVL.

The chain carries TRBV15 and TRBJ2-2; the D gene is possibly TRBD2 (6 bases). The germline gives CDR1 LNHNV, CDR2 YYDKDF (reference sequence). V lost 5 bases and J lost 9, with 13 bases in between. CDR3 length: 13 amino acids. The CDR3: CATSRDSKRELFF. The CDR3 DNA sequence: TGTGCCACCAGCCGGGACTCCAAGAGGGAGCTGTTTTTT.

In DNA form, the CDR3 reads TGTGCCAGCAGTTCCCCACCCTTCGGGGTGACTGAAGCTTTCTTT. Amino acids: CASSSPPFGVTEAFF. The chain has TRBV27 and TRBJ1-1, with no clear D. This CDR3 has 15 residues. V lost 4 bases, J lost 5 bases, and 17 bases lay in between. Germline lookup yields CDR1 MNHEY and CDR2 SMNVEV (reference sequence).

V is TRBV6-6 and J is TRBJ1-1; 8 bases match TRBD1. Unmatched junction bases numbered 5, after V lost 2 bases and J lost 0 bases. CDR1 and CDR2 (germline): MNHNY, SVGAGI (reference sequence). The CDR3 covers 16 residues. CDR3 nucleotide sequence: TGTGCCAGCAGTTACCCCGGACAGGGACTGAACACTGAAGCTTTCTTT. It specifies CASSYPGQGLNTEAFF.